This T cell receptor (beta chain) was observed in a study of T cell changes during pregnancy in multiple sclerosis. V was shortened by 0 bases and J by 1 base, with 4 bases between the two germline ends. CDR1 and CDR2 from the germline V gene are SGHDT and YYEEEE. CDR3 length equals 13 residues. Libraries were prepared by immunoSEQ multiplex PCR; TCRdb keeps only in-frame clonotypes and omits some of them. The data hold 18,000 or so clones, with 87% observed a single time. A word on this clone: Other DNA sequences in the sample encode the same CDR3.

This sequence was found in a female donor in good health, enrolled as a control in a pregnancy study. Here the sequenced sample was CD8+ T cells from peripheral blood mononuclear cells, taken in the third trimester of pregnancy. The chain carries TRBV5-6 and TRBJ1-1; no reliable D call. This CDR3 reads CASSLAGNTEAFF. For the CDR3, the DNA is TGTGCCAGCAGCTTGGCCGGGAACACTGAAGCTTTCTTT. The complete variable domain, with remaining parts taken from reference TRBV5-6 and TRBJ1-1, reads DAGVTQSPTHLIKTRGQQVTLRCSPKSGHDTVSWYQQALGQGPQFIFQYYEEEERQRGNFPDRFSGHQFPNYSSELNVNALLLGDSALYLCASSLAGNTEAFFGQGTRLTVV.